This T cell receptor beta chain was obtained from a study of blood T cell repertoires in COVID-19. TCRdb's copy holds only in-frame clones and misses some; the assay was immunoSEQ multiplex PCR. This sample has about 210,000 clones, with 84% found just once. The CDR3 runs to 15 residues. Trimming took 9 bases from V and 6 from J, leaving 23 bases between them. Germline V gene lookup returns CDR1 MGHRA and CDR2 YSYEKL. This receptor was obtained from a woman in her forties or fifties with active or convalescent COVID-19. Sequences were obtained from peripheral blood. The V and J genes are TRBV4-1 and TRBJ1-1; a possible D gene is TRBD1 (5 bases). CDR3 nucleotide sequence: TGCGCCAGTAAACCCCCAGGGAAGGGGAAGTCTGAAGCTTTCTTT. Its protein is CASKPPGKGKSEAFF.